The 2 T cell receptor beta chains below come from one sample, sequenced in a study of tissue T cells after allogeneic stem cell transplantation. This table comes from immunoSEQ multiplex PCR, and its TCRdb copy is limited to in-frame clones, with some not included. In the table there are thousands of clones, around 68% of which are singletons. Sequencing was performed on blood. The receptors stem from a female BALB/c mouse in good health. For this mouse line, the MHC haplotype is H2-d.

Turning to this clone: The gene names given are mouse names. The CDR3 end lies 1 residue beyond the end of the read and is filled in from the germline J gene. The V gene is TRBV5, the J gene TRBJ2-2; tentative D call: TRBD2 (7 bases). The CDR3 has 16 amino acids. V was cut by 1 base and J by 0 bases, with 9 bases left in between. Germline CDR1 is LGHNA and CDR2 is YNLKQL (reference sequence). The CDR3 spells CASSQAGGANTGQLYF. The CDR3 DNA, read in part, is TGTGCCAGCAGCCAAGCTGGGGGCGCAAACACCGGGCAGCTCTAC.

On this clone: The germline and genes are mouse ones. The read falls 1 residue short of the CDR3 end, and the missing part is taken from the germline J gene. V is TRBV13-3 and J is TRBJ1-6; 10 bases align to TRBD1. TRBJ1-6 is an open reading frame, and its role is uncertain. Per germline, CDR1 NNHDY and CDR2 SYVADS. This CDR3 comprises 17 residues. The V gene end was trimmed by 1 base and the J gene end by 3 bases; junction bases not matched to a gene: 4. The covered CDR3 bases are TGTGCCAGCAGTGATCGGGGGACAGGGGACTATAATTCGCCCCTCTAC. Translating gives CASSDRGTGDYNSPLY. The CDR3 in full is CASSDRGTGDYNSPLYF.